Sequencing of this T cell receptor beta chain was carried out in a study of technical replicates of blood from four donors. Germline assignment: CDR1 SGHTA and CDR2 FQGNSA. The CDR3 spans 15 residues. With 1 base clipped from V and 6 bases from J, the junction kept 7 bases outside the gene matches. Here immunoSEQ multiplex PCR was the method, and the copy in TCRdb shows in-frame clones only, minus some. The sample contains about 60,000 clones, roughly 89% of which appear only once. Material: PBMCs. This chain joins TRBV7-2 and TRBJ1-2; 8 positions agree with TRBD1. This TCR was sampled from a human donor in good health. Some clones in this sample may be carry-over from other donors' samples. CDR3 residues: CASSLEAGGRDGYTF. In DNA form, the CDR3 reads TGTGCCAGCAGCTTAGAAGCAGGGGGCCGGGATGGCTACACCTTC. Looking up the rest from reference TRBV7-2 and TRBJ1-2 gives the full variable domain: GAGVSQSPSNKVTEKGKDVELRCDPISGHTALYWYRQSLGQGLEFLIYFQGNSAPDKSGLPSDRFSAERTGGSVSTLTIQRTQQEDSAVYLCASSLEAGGRDGYTFGSGTRLTVV.